This TCR beta chain stems from a study of tumor and adjacent non-tumor tissue in lung cancer. Study information: The cohort had 12 to 13 adenocarcinoma, a couple of squamous cell and 1 small cell patients. Patients were aged roughly 31 to 76, roughly 9 men and 5 women, stage I to III. Overall study results and limits: Top 100 clones took a larger repertoire share in normal lung.

Points on this clonotype: What it recognizes is unknown.

The library came from three nested PCR rounds adapted from ARM-PCR protocols. TCRdb processed the multiplex PCR reads anew with MiXCR; each CDR3 protein has one entry. This sample has approximately 140,000 distinct CDR3 sequences, with roughly 70% found just once. V lost 4 bases, J lost 6 bases, and 15 bases stayed unmatched. This CDR3 is 17 amino acids long. CDR1 MNHNS and CDR2 SASEGT come from the germline V gene. This sample's RNA came from whole unsorted tissue. This chain uses TRBV6-1 with TRBJ2-3, with 8 bases lining up with TRBD2. Sequenced: lung tumor tissue. The clonotype originates from a man aged 60 to 75 with small cell lung cancer. The CDR3: CASSAFGTGGPTDTQYF. The CDR3, as DNA: TGTGCCAGCAGTGCCTTTGGGACGGGAGGGCCAACTGATACGCAGTATTTT.